This T cell receptor beta chain was recovered during a study of T-cell memory formation after mild COVID-19. As for the study in general: Among the donors, TCR clusters were largely specific to each donor. The study's findings and limits: Clones that got smaller from day 15 to 85 had even CD4/CD8, while clones growing later tipped toward CD4+. Cross-reactive memory seemingly joined, as some responding clones were found in pre-infection memory.

The CDR3 is 14 residues long. Germline V lookup: CDR1 SGHTA, CDR2 FQGNSA. V gave up 7 bases and J gave up 9 bases, with 19 bases separating them. This clonotype was observed a few times. Antigen unknown. TCRdb reanalysed the 5' RACE reads using MiXCR and keeps one entry per CDR3 protein. The table records 50,000 or so distinct CDR3 sequences, 10% to 15% of them present only once. The sequence was obtained from a man aged 18-30 years who had mild COVID-19 (a few samples of this study predate the infection). Cell type and time point are not known. The J gene is TRBJ1-5, the V gene TRBV7-2; D not certain. The source material was PBMCs or a T cell subset sorted from them (not recorded which). The CDR3 sequence: CASNLVPGEGPQHF. In DNA, the CDR3 is TGTGCCAGCAATCTGGTCCCGGGCGAGGGGCCCCAGCATTTT.